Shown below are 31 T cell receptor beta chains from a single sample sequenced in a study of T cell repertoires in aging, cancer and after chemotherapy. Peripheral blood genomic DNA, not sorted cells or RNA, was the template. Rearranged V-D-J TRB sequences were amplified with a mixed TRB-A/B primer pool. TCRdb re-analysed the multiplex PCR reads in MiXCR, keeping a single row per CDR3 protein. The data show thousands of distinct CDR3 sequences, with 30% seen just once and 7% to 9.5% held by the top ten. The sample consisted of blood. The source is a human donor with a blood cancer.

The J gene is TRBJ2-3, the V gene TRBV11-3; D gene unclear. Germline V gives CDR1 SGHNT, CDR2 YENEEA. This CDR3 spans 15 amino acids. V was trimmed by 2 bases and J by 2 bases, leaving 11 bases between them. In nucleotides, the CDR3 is TGTGCCAGCAGCTTATCATTACTAACCACAGATACGCAGTATTTT. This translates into CASSLSLLTTDTQYF.

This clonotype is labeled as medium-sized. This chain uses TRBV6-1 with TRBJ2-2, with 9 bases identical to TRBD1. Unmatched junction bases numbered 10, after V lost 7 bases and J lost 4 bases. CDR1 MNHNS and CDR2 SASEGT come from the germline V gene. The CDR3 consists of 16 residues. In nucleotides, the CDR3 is TGTGCCAGCACTCGATGGACAGGGGCGGGCACCGGGGAGCTGTTTTTT. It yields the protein CASTRWTGAGTGELFF.

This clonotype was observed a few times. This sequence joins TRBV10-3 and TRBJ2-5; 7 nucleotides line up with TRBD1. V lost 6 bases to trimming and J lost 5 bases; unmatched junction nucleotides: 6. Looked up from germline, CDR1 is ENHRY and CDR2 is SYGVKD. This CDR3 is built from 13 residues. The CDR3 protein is CAISETGDETQYF. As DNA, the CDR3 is TGTGCCATCAGCGAAACAGGGGACGAGACCCAGTACTTC.

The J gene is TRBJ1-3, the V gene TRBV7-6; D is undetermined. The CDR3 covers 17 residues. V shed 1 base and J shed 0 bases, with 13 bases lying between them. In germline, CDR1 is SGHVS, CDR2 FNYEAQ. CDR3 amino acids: CASSLERPGSSGNTIYF. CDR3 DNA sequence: TGTGCCAGCAGCTTAGAGCGGCCAGGAAGCTCTGGAAACACCATATATTTT.

The CDR3 loop is CASSLEAGYYEQYF. CDR3 in DNA: TGTGCCAGCAGCTTGGAAGCGGGGTACTACGAGCAGTACTTC. The V call is TRBV5-5, the J call TRBJ2-7, with TRBD2 matching over 7 bases. Germline V lookup: CDR1 SGHKS, CDR2 YYEKEE (reference sequence). Unmatched junction bases numbered 3, after V lost 0 bases and J lost 3 bases. The CDR3 is made up of 14 amino acids. Combining the CDR3 with reference TRBV5-5 and TRBJ2-7 gives the whole variable domain DAGVTQSPTHLIKTRGQQVTLRCSPISGHKSVSWYQQVLGQGPQFIFQYYEKEERGRGNFPDRFSARQFPNYSSELNVNALLLGDSALYLCASSLEAGYYEQYFGPGTRLTVT.

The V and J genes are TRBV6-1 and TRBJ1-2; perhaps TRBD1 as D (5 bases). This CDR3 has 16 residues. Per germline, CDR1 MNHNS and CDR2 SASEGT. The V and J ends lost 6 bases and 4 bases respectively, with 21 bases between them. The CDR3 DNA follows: TGTGCCAGCAGGGGGGGGGATGCAGGGTACGGCTATGGCTACACCTTC. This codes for CASRGGDAGYGYGYTF.

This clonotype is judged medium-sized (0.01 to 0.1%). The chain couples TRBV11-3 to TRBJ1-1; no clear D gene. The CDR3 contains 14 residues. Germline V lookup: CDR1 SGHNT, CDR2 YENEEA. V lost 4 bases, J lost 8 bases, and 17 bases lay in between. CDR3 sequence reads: CASSSRGWRPEAFF. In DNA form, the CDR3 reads TGTGCCAGCAGCTCGCGAGGCTGGCGACCCGAAGCTTTCTTT.

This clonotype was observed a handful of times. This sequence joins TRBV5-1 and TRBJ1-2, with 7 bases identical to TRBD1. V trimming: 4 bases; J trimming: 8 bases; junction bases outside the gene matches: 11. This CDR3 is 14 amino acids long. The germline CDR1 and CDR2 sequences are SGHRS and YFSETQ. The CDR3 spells CASSDRQGGEGYTF. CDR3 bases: TGCGCCAGCAGCGATCGACAGGGTGGAGAGGGCTACACCTTC. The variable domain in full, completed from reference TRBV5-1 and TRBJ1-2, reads KAGVTQTPRYLIKTRGQQVTLSCSPISGHRSVSWYQQTPGQGLQFLFEYFSETQRNKGNFPGRFSGRQFSNSRSEMNVSTLELGDSALYLCASSDRQGGEGYTFGSGTRLTVV.

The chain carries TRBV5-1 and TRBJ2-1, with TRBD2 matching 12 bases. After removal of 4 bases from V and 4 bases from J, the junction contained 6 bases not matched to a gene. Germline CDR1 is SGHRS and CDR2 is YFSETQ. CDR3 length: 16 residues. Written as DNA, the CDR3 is TGCGCCAGCAGCCCTCTAGCGGGGGGGATATACAATGAGCAGTTCTTC. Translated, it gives CASSPLAGGIYNEQFF.

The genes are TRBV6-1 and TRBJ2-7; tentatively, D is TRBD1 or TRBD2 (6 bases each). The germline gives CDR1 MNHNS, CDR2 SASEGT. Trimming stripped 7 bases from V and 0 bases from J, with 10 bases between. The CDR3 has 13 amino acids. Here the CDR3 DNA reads TGTGCCAGCACCCCGGGGGCCTCCTACGAGCAGTACTTC. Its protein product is CASTPGASYEQYF.

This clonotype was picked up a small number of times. DNA for the CDR3: TGTGCCAGCAGTGAAGCAATAAGGACAGGCTTCGGGGAGCAGTTCTTC. This encodes CASSEAIRTGFGEQFF. The chain links TRBV6-1 to TRBJ2-1; 7 bases fit TRBD1. The junction had 12 bases not matched to a gene; V was cut back by 0 bases and J by 10 bases. CDR1 is MNHNS, CDR2 SASEGT, per germline. This CDR3 has 16 amino acids.

The CDR3 coding sequence is TGTGCCAGCAGCGTAGGGACAGGGCTGACGACTGAAGCTTTCTTT. Translating gives CASSVGTGLTTEAFF. The rearrangement joins TRBV11-1 to TRBJ1-1; 9 bases map to TRBD1. This CDR3 has 15 amino acids. CDR1 and CDR2 from the germline V gene are SGHAT and FQDESV (reference sequence). Losses at the gene ends were 5 bases for V and 5 bases for J; bases not matched to a gene: 9.

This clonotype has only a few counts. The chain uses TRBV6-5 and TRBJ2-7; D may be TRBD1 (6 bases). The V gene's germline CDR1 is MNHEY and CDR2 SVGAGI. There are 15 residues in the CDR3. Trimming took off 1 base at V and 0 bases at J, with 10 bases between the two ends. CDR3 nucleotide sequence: TGTGCCAGCAGTTACTACCAGGGGATCTCCTACGAGCAGTACTTC. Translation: CASSYYQGISYEQYF.

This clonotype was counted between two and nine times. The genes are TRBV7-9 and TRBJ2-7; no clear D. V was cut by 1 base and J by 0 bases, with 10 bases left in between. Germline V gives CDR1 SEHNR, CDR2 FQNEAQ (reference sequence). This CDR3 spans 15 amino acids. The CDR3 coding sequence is TGTGCCAGCAGCTTAGTAATTTGGGACTCCTACGAGCAGTACTTC. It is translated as CASSLVIWDSYEQYF.

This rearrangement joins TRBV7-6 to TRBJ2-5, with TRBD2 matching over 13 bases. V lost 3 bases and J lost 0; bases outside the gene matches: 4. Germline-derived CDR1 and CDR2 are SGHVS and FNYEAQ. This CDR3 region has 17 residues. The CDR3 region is CASSFPTSGGYQETQYF. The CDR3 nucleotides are TGTGCCAGCAGCTTTCCGACTAGCGGGGGGTACCAAGAGACCCAGTACTTC.

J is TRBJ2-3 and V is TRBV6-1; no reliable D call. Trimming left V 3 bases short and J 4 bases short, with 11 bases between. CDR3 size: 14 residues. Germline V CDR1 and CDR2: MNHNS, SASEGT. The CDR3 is CASSDGPLPDTQYF. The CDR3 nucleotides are TGTGCCAGCAGTGACGGGCCCCTCCCAGATACGCAGTATTTT.

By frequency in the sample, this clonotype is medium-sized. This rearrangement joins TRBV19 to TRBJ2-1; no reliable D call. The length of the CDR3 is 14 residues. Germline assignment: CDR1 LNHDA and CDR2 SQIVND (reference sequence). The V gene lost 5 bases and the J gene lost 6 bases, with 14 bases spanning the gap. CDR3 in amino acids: CASSLIFPPNEQFF. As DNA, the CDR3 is TGTGCCAGTAGTTTAATTTTTCCCCCCAATGAGCAGTTCTTC.

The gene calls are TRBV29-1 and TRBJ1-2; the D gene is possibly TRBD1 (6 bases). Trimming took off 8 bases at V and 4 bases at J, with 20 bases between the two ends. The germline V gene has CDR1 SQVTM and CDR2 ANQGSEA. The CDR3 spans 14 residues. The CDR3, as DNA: TGCAGCATCGCGGGGCGGGGGCGCAGCTATGGCTACACCTTC. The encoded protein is CSIAGRGRSYGYTF.

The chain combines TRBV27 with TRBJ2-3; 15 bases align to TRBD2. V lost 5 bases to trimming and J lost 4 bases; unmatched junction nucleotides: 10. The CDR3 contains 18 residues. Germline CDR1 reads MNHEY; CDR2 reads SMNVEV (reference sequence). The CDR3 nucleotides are TGTGCCAGCAGTAAAGGACTAGCGGGGGGGCCGAAGGCAGATACGCAGTATTTT. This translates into CASSKGLAGGPKADTQYF.

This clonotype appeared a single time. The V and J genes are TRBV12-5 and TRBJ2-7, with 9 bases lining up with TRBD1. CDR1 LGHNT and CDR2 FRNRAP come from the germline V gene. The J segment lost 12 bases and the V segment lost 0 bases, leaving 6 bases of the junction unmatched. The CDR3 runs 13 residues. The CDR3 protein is CASGLVSDRGPYF. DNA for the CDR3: TGTGCTAGTGGTTTGGTATCGGACAGGGGTCCGTACTTC.

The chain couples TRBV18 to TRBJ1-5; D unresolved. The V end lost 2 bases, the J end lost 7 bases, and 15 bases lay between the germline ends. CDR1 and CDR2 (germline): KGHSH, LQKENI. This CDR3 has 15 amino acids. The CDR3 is CASSPMDGVGQPQHF. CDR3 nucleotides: TGTGCCAGCTCACCAATGGATGGGGTAGGACAGCCCCAGCATTTT.

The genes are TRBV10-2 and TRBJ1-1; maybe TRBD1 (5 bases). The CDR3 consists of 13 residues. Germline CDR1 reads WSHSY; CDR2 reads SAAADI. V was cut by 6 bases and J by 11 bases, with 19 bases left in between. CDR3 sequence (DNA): TGCGCCAGCAGCGAAAGGCGGGGGGGGAATGCTTTCTTT. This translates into CASSERRGGNAFF.

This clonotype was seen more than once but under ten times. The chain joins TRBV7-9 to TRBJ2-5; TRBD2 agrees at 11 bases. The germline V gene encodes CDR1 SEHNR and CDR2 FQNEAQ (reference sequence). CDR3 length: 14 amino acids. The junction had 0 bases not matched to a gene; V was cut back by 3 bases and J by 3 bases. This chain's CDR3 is CASSLGLAEETQYF. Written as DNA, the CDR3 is TGTGCCAGCAGCTTGGGACTAGCGGAAGAGACCCAGTACTTC.

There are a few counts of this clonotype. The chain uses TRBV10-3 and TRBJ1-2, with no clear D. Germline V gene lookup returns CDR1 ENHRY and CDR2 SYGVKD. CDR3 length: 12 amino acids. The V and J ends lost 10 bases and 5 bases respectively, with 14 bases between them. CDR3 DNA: TGTGCCACGCCAGACACTCGATATGGCTACACCTTC. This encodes CATPDTRYGYTF.

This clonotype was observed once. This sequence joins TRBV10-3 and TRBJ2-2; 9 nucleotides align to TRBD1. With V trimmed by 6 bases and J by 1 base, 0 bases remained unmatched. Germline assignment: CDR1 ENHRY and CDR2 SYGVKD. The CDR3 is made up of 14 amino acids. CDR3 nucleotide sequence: TGTGCCATCAGGACAGGGGGGAACACCGGGGAGCTGTTTTTT. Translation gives CAIRTGGNTGELFF.

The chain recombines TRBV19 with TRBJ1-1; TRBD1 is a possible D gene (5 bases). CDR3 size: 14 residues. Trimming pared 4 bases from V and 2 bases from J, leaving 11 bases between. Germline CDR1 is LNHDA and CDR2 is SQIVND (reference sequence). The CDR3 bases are TGTGCCAGTAGTACAAGACAGCCTAACACTGAAGCTTTCTTT. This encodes CASSTRQPNTEAFF.

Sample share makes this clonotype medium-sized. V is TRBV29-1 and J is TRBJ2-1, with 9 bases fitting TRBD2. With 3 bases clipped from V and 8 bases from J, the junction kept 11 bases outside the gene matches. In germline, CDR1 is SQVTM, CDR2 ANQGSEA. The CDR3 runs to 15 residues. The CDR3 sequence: CSVDRGGASLDEQFF. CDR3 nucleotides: TGCAGCGTTGACCGCGGGGGGGCTTCTCTGGATGAGCAGTTCTTC.

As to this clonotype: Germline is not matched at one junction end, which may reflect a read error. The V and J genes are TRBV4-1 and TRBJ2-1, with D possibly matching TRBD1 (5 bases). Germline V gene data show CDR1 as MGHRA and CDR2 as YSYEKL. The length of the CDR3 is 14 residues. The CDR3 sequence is CASSQETGLYTLSF. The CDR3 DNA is TGCGCCAGCAGCCAAGAAACAGGCCTGTACACCCTTTCCTTC.

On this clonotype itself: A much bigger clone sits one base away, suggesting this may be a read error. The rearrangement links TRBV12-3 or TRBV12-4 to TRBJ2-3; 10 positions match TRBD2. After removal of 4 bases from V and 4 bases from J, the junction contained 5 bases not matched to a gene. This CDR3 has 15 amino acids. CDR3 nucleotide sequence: TGTGCCAGCAGTTCCAGCGGGGGGGCCCCAGATACGCAGTATTTT. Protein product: CASSSSGGAPDTQYF.

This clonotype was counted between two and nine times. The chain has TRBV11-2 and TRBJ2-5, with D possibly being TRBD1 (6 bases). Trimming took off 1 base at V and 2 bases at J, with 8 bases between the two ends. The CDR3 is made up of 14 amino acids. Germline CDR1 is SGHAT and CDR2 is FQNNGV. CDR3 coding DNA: TGTGCCAGCAGCTTAGGAGGGGGTCAAGAGACCCAGTACTTC. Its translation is CASSLGGGQETQYF.

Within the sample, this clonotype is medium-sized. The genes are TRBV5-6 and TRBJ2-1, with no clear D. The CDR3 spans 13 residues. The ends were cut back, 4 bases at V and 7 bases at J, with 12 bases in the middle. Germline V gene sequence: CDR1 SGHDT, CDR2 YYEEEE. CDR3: CASSHGRRNEQFF. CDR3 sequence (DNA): TGTGCCAGCAGCCATGGACGGCGAAATGAGCAGTTCTTC.